These 22 T cell receptor beta chains originate from one sample sequenced in a study of blood T cell repertoires in COVID-19. The data were produced by immunoSEQ multiplex PCR, yet TCRdb's version contains in-frame clones alone and is incomplete. Of 55,000 to 75,000 clones detected, 84% appear once; the ten largest clones hold about 16%. Sequences were obtained from peripheral blood. The origin of the receptors is a man aged 55 to 70 with COVID-19, enrolled during active disease.

This rearrangement joins TRBV19 to TRBJ1-1; D call uncertain. From germline, CDR1 is LNHDA and CDR2 SQIVND (reference sequence). V was shortened by 6 bases and J by 4 bases, with 12 bases between the two germline ends. This CDR3 is built from 13 residues. CDR3 DNA: TGTGCCAGTAGGGGCGTGGCAGGCACTGAAGCTTTCTTT. Translation: CASRGVAGTEAFF.

This clone has a handful of counts. The gene calls are TRBV27 and TRBJ1-5; D not resolved. The CDR3 contains 15 residues. V lost 4 bases and J lost 1, with 11 bases in between. In germline, CDR1 is MNHEY, CDR2 SMNVEV (reference sequence). The CDR3 region is CASSSGMGSNQPQHF. The DNA for the CDR3 is TGTGCCAGCAGTTCCGGGATGGGGAGCAATCAGCCCCAGCATTTT.

DNA for the CDR3: TGTGCCAGCAGGTCAGGACAGGGCGGTGAGCAGTTCTTC. Translating it yields CASRSGQGGEQFF. V gene TRBV6-5 combines with J gene TRBJ2-1; 8 bases line up with TRBD1. The CDR3 sequence is 13 residues long. With V trimmed by 6 bases and J by 9 bases, 7 bases remained unmatched. The V gene's germline CDR1 is MNHEY and CDR2 SVGAGI.

The V and J genes are TRBV23-1 and TRBJ1-4; 7 bases match TRBD1. TRBV23-1 is designated an ORF whose function remains uncertain. This CDR3 spans 12 amino acids. The junction had 4 bases not matched to a gene; V was cut back by 8 bases and J by 7 bases. This CDR3 is CASEGALEKLFF. The DNA of the CDR3 is TGCGCCAGCGAGGGGGCACTTGAAAAACTGTTTTTT.

CDR3 in amino acids: CASSYRGLGTNEKLFF. In DNA, the CDR3 is TGTGCCAGCAGCTACAGGGGTCTGGGAACTAATGAAAAACTGTTTTTT. The genes are TRBV6-5 and TRBJ1-4; TRBD1 aligns across 7 bases. The V gene end was trimmed by 6 bases and the J gene end by 1 base; junction bases not matched to a gene: 8. CDR3 length: 16 residues. Germline CDR1 and CDR2: MNHEY and SVGAGI.

This sequence joins TRBV15 and TRBJ1-2; D remains ambiguous. V was shortened by 3 bases and J by 5 bases, with 10 bases between the two germline ends. Per germline, CDR1 LNHNV and CDR2 YYDKDF (reference sequence). The CDR3 length is 13 residues. The CDR3 protein is CATSREEGYGYTF. The CDR3 DNA reads TGTGCCACCAGCAGGGAGGAAGGGTATGGCTACACCTTC. Full variable domain (remainder filled in from reference TRBV15 and TRBJ1-2): DAMVIQNPRYQVTQFGKPVTLSCSQTLNHNVMYWYQQKSSQAPKLLFHYYDKDFNNEADTPDNFQSRRPNTSFCFLDIRSPGLGDTAMYLCATSREEGYGYTFGSGTRLTVV.

There are a few counts of this clone. The genes are TRBV4-2 and TRBJ2-5; D is possibly TRBD2 (6 bases). Trimming pared 1 base from V and 2 bases from J, leaving 14 bases between. Germline lookup yields CDR1 LGHNA and CDR2 YNFKEQ. The CDR3 is 16 residues long. The CDR3 reads CASSQVGGFGQETQYF. CDR3 DNA: TGTGCCAGCAGCCAAGTTGGGGGGTTCGGGCAAGAGACCCAGTACTTC.

The chain links TRBV5-1 to TRBJ2-7, with D possibly being TRBD2 (5 bases). The CDR3 covers 13 residues. CDR1 is SGHRS, CDR2 YFSETQ, per germline. Trimming cost V 0 bases and J 4 bases, with 8 bases left between them. CDR3 sequence (DNA): TGCGCCAGCAGCTTGGACTCGGGGTACGAGCAGTACTTC. Its translation: CASSLDSGYEQYF.

The chain couples TRBV7-9 to TRBJ1-2, with a tentative D call TRBD1 (6 bases). Germline loops: CDR1 SEHNR, CDR2 FQNEAQ (reference sequence). CDR3 size: 15 residues. Deletions cut 5 bases from V and 8 bases from J, with 21 bases between. The CDR3 loop is CASSNRDTPVKGYTF. The CDR3 DNA is TGTGCCAGCAGCAACCGGGACACTCCGGTGAAAGGCTACACCTTC.

The J gene is TRBJ2-7, the V gene TRBV14; 8 nucleotides agree with TRBD2. CDR1 and CDR2 (germline): SGHDN, FVKESK. Trimming took 8 bases from V and 10 from J; bases not matched to a gene: 13. The CDR3 loop spans 13 amino acids. Here the CDR3 reads CASSAGGGRRQYF. CDR3 bases: TGTGCCAGCTCAGCCGGGGGGGGGCGCCGTCAGTACTTC.

The chain recombines TRBV19 with TRBJ1-3, with unresolved D. Germline V lookup: CDR1 LNHDA, CDR2 SQIVND (reference sequence). V was clipped by 6 bases and J by 0 bases, with 15 bases between them. The CDR3 is 16 amino acids. DNA for the CDR3: TGTGCCAGTAGGACCCCCTGGCAGGACTCTGGAAACACCATATATTTT. This translates into CASRTPWQDSGNTIYF.

J is TRBJ1-2 and V is TRBV28; TRBD1 aligns across 12 bases. There are 15 residues in the CDR3. Germline V gives CDR1 MDHEN, CDR2 SYDVKM. V shed 6 bases and J 7 bases; nucleotides not matched to a gene: 9. The chain's CDR3 is CASREGGTGGGGYTF. CDR3 in DNA: TGTGCCAGCAGAGAGGGGGGGACAGGGGGCGGTGGCTACACCTTC.

The chain links TRBV4-1 to TRBJ2-7, with D possibly matching TRBD1 (5 bases). CDR1 and CDR2 (germline): MGHRA, YSYEKL. This CDR3 is built from 16 residues. V was clipped by 4 bases and J by 1 base, with 17 bases between them. The CDR3 here is CASSPPGKGRSYEQYF. CDR3 in DNA: TGCGCCAGCAGCCCCCCTGGCAAGGGGCGTTCCTACGAGCAGTACTTC.

The V call is TRBV6-5, the J call TRBJ1-3; D gene unclear. Germline V gene sequence: CDR1 MNHEY, CDR2 SVGAGI. There are 12 residues in the CDR3. Trimming left V 7 bases short and J 0 bases short, with 4 bases between. The CDR3 region is CASISSGNTIYF. The CDR3 nucleotides read TGTGCCAGCATCAGCTCTGGAAACACCATATATTTT.

This chain's CDR3 is CATSRGGRDPRELFF. CDR3 coding DNA: TGTGCCACCAGCAGAGGGGGGAGGGACCCGAGGGAGCTGTTTTTT. The V call is TRBV15, the J call TRBJ2-2, with 7 bases aligning to TRBD2. Germline lookup yields CDR1 LNHNV and CDR2 YYDKDF (reference sequence). This CDR3 spans 15 amino acids. J lost 9 bases, V lost 1 base, and 8 bases had no gene match. Full variable domain (rest looked up from reference TRBV15 and TRBJ2-2): DAMVIQNPRYQVTQFGKPVTLSCSQTLNHNVMYWYQQKSSQAPKLLFHYYDKDFNNEADTPDNFQSRRPNTSFCFLDIRSPGLGDTAMYLCATSRGGRDPRELFFGEGSRLTVL.

V and J are TRBV7-3 and TRBJ2-5; 10 nucleotides agree with TRBD1. V was pared by 1 base and J by 5 bases, with 10 bases of the junction left unmatched. CDR3 size: 17 residues. Per the germline V gene, CDR1 is SGHTA and CDR2 is FQGTGA. As DNA, the CDR3 is TGTGCCAGCAGCTTAAAAGGCCCGACAGGGGGCTTGGAGACCCAGTACTTC. Amino acid sequence: CASSLKGPTGGLETQYF.

This chain connects TRBV30 to TRBJ2-1; possibly TRBD2 for D (5 bases). Germline CDR1 and CDR2: GTSNPN and SVGIG (reference sequence). This CDR3 has 11 amino acids. V dropped 2 bases and J dropped 12 bases, with 11 bases sitting between them. CDR3: CAWSMGVGQFF. The CDR3 DNA sequence: TGTGCCTGGAGTATGGGAGTGGGGCAGTTCTTC.

The chain recombines TRBV15 with TRBJ2-6, with TRBD1 matching over 11 bases. Germline values: CDR1 LNHNV, CDR2 YYDKDF (reference sequence). The CDR3 totals 20 residues. With 1 base clipped from V and 1 base from J, the junction kept 9 bases outside the gene matches. In DNA form, the CDR3 reads TGTGCCACCAGCAGAGCCGGACCGGACAGGGGGCGGTCTGGGGCCAACGTCCTGACTTTC. The encoded protein is CATSRAGPDRGRSGANVLTF. Using reference TRBV15 and TRBJ2-6 for the parts outside the CDR3, the full variable domain is DAMVIQNPRYQVTQFGKPVTLSCSQTLNHNVMYWYQQKSSQAPKLLFHYYDKDFNNEADTPDNFQSRRPNTSFCFLDIRSPGLGDTAMYLCATSRAGPDRGRSGANVLTFGAGSRLTVL.

The chain couples TRBV10-3 to TRBJ1-1; D is unclear. The germline CDR1 and CDR2 sequences are ENHRY and SYGVKD. Trimming left V 4 bases short and J 7 bases short, with 10 bases between. This CDR3 contains 12 residues. Here the CDR3 DNA reads TGTGCCATCAGTGCATCCTTACATGAAGCTTTCTTT. This codes for CAISASLHEAFF.

The chain uses TRBV20-1 and TRBJ2-7, with D tentatively TRBD1 (6 bases). Germline loops: CDR1 DFQATT, CDR2 SNEGSKA (reference sequence). The V gene lost 3 bases and the J gene lost 4 bases, with 13 bases spanning the gap. The CDR3 has 13 amino acids. CDR3 protein: CSASDGQLYEQYF. The CDR3 nucleotides read TGCAGTGCTAGTGATGGACAGTTATACGAGCAGTACTTC.

This chain joins TRBV29-1 and TRBJ1-2; 10 nucleotides align to TRBD1. The CDR3 length is 12 residues. The V and J ends lost 3 bases and 8 bases, in that order; junction bases with no gene match: 3. Germline V gene lookup returns CDR1 SQVTM and CDR2 ANQGSEA. The CDR3 here is CSVEGTGDGYTF. The CDR3 DNA sequence: TGCAGCGTTGAGGGGACAGGGGACGGCTACACCTTC.

The chain combines TRBV6-4 with TRBJ1-1; D uncertain. CDR3 length: 13 residues. The germline gives CDR1 MRHNA, CDR2 SNTAGT. V shed 0 bases and J shed 7 bases, with 9 bases lying between them. The CDR3 loop is CASSDSWGGEAFF. The DNA of the CDR3 is TGTGCCAGCAGTGACTCTTGGGGAGGTGAAGCTTTCTTT.